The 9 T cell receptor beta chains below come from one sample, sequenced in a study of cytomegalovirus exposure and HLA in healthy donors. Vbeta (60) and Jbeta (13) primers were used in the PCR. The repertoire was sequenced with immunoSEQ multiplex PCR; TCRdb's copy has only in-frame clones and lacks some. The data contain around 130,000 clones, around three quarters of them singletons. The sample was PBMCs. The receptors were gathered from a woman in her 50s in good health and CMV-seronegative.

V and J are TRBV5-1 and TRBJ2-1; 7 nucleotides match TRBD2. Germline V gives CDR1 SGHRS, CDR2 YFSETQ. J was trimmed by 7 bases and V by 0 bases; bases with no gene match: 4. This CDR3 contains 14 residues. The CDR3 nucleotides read TGCGCCAGCAGCTTGGGCGGGAGCCTGAATGAGCAGTTCTTC. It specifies CASSLGGSLNEQFF.

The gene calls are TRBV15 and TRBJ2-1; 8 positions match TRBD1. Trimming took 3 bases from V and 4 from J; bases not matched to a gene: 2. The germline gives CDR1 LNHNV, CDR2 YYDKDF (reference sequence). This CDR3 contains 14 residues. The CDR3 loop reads CATSRTGAYNEQFF. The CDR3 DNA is TGTGCCACCAGCAGGACAGGGGCGTACAATGAGCAGTTCTTC.

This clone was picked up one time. For the CDR3, the DNA is TGTGCCTGGAACCTCAGGGGGTACGAGCAGTACTTC. Translation: CAWNLRGYEQYF. The rearrangement uses TRBV30 and TRBJ2-7; 7 bases map to TRBD1. Trimming at V came to 4 bases and at J to 4 bases, leaving 4 bases not matched to a gene. The CDR3 extends over 12 amino acids. The germline gives CDR1 GTSNPN, CDR2 SVGIG (reference sequence).

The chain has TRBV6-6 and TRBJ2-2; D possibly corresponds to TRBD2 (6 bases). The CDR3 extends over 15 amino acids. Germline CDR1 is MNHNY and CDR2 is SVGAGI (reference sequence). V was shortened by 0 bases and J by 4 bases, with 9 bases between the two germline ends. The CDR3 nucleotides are TGTGCCAGCAGTTACTCCAGCGGGCCCACCGGGGAGCTGTTTTTT. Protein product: CASSYSSGPTGELFF.

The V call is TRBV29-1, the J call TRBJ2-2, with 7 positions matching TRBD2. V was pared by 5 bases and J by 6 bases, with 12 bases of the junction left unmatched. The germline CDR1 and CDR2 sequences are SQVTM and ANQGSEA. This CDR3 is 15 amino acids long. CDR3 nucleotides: TGCAGCGTTTCTGGGGGGGAGGGCCCGGCCGGGGAGCTGTTTTTT. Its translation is CSVSGGEGPAGELFF.

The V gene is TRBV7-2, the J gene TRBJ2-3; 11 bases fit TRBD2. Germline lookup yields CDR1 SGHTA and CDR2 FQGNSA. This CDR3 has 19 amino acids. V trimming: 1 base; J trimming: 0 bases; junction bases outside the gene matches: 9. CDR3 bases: TGTGCCAGCAGCTTAGTAGGGACTAGCGGTCTTCCTAGCACAGATACGCAGTATTTT. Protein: CASSLVGTSGLPSTDTQYF.

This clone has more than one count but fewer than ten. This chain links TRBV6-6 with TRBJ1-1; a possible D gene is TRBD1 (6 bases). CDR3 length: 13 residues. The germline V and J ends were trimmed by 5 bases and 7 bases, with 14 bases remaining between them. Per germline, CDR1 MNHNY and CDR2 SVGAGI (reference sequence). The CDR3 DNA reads TGTGCCAGCAGTCCGGCCATCAGGGGTGAAGCTTTCTTT. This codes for CASSPAIRGEAFF.

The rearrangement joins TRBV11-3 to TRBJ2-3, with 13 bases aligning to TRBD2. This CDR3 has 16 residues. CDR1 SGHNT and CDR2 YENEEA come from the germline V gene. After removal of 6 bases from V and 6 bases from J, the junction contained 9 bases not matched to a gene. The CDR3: CASSPGTSGTLDTQYF. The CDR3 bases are TGTGCCAGCAGTCCCGGGACTAGCGGGACTTTGGATACGCAGTATTTT.

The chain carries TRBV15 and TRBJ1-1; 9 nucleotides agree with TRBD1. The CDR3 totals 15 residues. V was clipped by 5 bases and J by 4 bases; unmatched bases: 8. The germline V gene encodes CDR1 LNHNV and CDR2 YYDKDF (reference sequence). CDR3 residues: CATSGGGDRATEAFF. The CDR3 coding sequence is TGTGCCACCAGCGGAGGAGGGGACAGGGCCACTGAAGCTTTCTTT.